The 17 T cell receptor beta chains below were found in one sample sequenced in a study of identical twins. From the 5' RACE reads, TCRdb called clonotypes with MiXCR, one entry per CDR3 protein. The sample includes some 730,000 distinct CDR3 sequences, roughly 20% seen only once; the top ten take less than 15%. These data also featured in a second study, about T cells expressing NK-cell markers.

Sequencing used PBMCs. These receptors were obtained from a woman aged 18-29 years in good health.

The rearrangement links TRBV10-3 to TRBJ1-1; D remains ambiguous. Germline values: CDR1 ENHRY, CDR2 SYGVKD. This CDR3 is built from 14 residues. V was clipped by 3 bases and J by 3 bases, with 11 bases between them. The DNA for the CDR3 is TGTGCCATCAGTGACAGGATGGTTGACACTGAAGCTTTCTTT. It encodes CAISDRMVDTEAFF.

This clonotype has more than one count but fewer than ten. The chain links TRBV13 to TRBJ2-7; 7 bases agree with TRBD1. Trimming removed 5 bases from V and 1 base from J; junction bases left unmatched: 2. The CDR3 is 13 amino acids. The germline V gene encodes CDR1 PRHDT and CDR2 FYEKMQ (reference sequence). The CDR3 reads CASSEGQSYEQYF. Written as DNA, the CDR3 is TGTGCCAGCAGCGAGGGACAGTCCTACGAGCAGTACTTC.

This clonotype was found a few times. This chain uses TRBV5-1 with TRBJ2-3; D is unresolved. Germline CDR1 SGHRS, CDR2 YFSETQ. The germline V and J ends were trimmed by 1 base and 0 bases, with 6 bases remaining between them. The CDR3 contains 14 residues. CDR3 amino acids: CASSLLTSTDTQYF. Written as DNA, the CDR3 is TGCGCCAGCAGCTTGCTAACGAGCACAGATACGCAGTATTTT.

This clonotype came up a few times. The rearrangement uses TRBV29-1 and TRBJ2-1, with TRBD1 matching 12 bases. The V segment lost 8 bases and the J segment 8 bases; nucleotides outside the gene matches: 13. This CDR3 has 15 residues. Germline V gene sequence: CDR1 SQVTM, CDR2 ANQGSEA. The CDR3 here is CSFYNTGTGGDEQFF. The DNA for the CDR3 is TGCAGCTTTTATAACACCGGGACAGGGGGCGATGAGCAGTTCTTC.

The chain uses TRBV29-1 and TRBJ2-7; D tentatively fits TRBD1 or TRBD2 (5 bases each). V was pared by 4 bases and J by 7 bases, with 26 bases between. This CDR3 region has 16 residues. Germline values: CDR1 SQVTM, CDR2 ANQGSEA. As DNA, the CDR3 is TGCAGCGTTGCCGAGCTCCGGGGTATCGGCTGGGGGGAGCAGTACTTC. The encoded protein is CSVAELRGIGWGEQYF.

This clonotype was counted ten times or more. The chain combines TRBV5-5 with TRBJ1-5; possibly TRBD1 for D (5 bases). V was clipped by 0 bases and J by 2 bases, with 12 bases between them. The CDR3 extends over 16 amino acids. Germline V CDR1 and CDR2: SGHKS, YYEKEE (reference sequence). The CDR3 coding sequence is TGTGCCAGCAGCTTGGCCGTTGGGACGGGCAATCAGCCCCAGCATTTT. Protein: CASSLAVGTGNQPQHF.

V usage is TRBV5-8 and J usage is TRBJ2-6, with no clear D. The V gene lost 0 bases and the J gene lost 4 bases, with 8 bases spanning the gap. The germline V gene encodes CDR1 SGHTS and CDR2 YDEGEE. The CDR3 extends over 15 amino acids. The CDR3 reads CASSLERAGANVLTF. The DNA for the CDR3 is TGTGCCAGCAGCTTGGAACGGGCCGGGGCCAACGTCCTGACTTTC. The full variable domain, in which reference TRBV5-8 and TRBJ2-6 provide the parts outside the CDR3, is EAGVTQSPTHLIKTRGQQATLRCSPISGHTSVYWYQQALGLGLQFLLWYDEGEERNRGNFPPRFSGRQFPNYSSELNVNALELEDSALYLCASSLERAGANVLTFGAGSRLTVL.

The sample holds a few counts of this clonotype. The rearrangement uses TRBV12-3 or TRBV12-4 and TRBJ2-3, with D unresolved. The V end was cut by 1 base, the J end by 4 bases, with 12 bases between. The CDR3 covers 15 residues. CDR3 loop: CASSLDVGPPDTQYF. DNA for the CDR3: TGTGCCAGCAGTTTAGACGTGGGCCCCCCAGATACGCAGTATTTT.

This clonotype showed up just a few times. The CDR3 loop is CSAEGGDAYNEQFF. The CDR3 nucleotides are TGCAGTGCAGAGGGGGGGGATGCCTACAATGAGCAGTTCTTC. The chain carries TRBV20-1 and TRBJ2-1; tentative D call: TRBD2 (7 bases). There are 14 residues in the CDR3. The V and J ends lost 6 bases and 2 bases respectively, with 14 bases between them. Germline CDR1 and CDR2: DFQATT and SNEGSKA (reference sequence).

The chain has TRBV5-1 and TRBJ2-3; D gene uncertain. CDR1 is SGHRS and CDR2 is YFSETQ in the germline V gene. Trimming took off 2 bases at V and 2 bases at J, with 12 bases between the two ends. The CDR3 has 15 amino acids. This CDR3 is CASSFQAAHTDTQYF. The CDR3, as DNA: TGCGCCAGCAGCTTTCAGGCCGCCCACACAGATACGCAGTATTTT.

CDR3 loop: CASSLRASGGARADTQYF. In DNA, the CDR3 is TGTGCCAGCAGCTTAAGGGCTAGCGGGGGGGCCCGGGCAGATACGCAGTATTTT. The V and J genes are TRBV7-6 and TRBJ2-3; 12 bases are shared with TRBD2. The CDR3 is 18 residues long. CDR1 is SGHVS and CDR2 is FNYEAQ in the germline V gene. Trimming removed 2 bases from V and 4 bases from J; junction bases left unmatched: 10.

The chain uses TRBV29-1 and TRBJ2-3; D remains ambiguous. V dropped 0 bases and J dropped 8 bases, with 9 bases sitting between them. This CDR3 spans 12 amino acids. CDR1 is SQVTM, CDR2 ANQGSEA, per germline. This chain's CDR3 is CSVEDNVGTQYF. The CDR3 region has the DNA TGCAGCGTTGAAGATAACGTTGGTACGCAGTATTTT.

The CDR3 loop is CATKDRVIEKLFF. The DNA of the CDR3 is TGTGCCACCAAGGACAGGGTAATTGAAAAACTGTTTTTT. The chain uses TRBV6-1 and TRBJ1-4, with 8 bases fitting TRBD1. In germline, CDR1 is MNHNS, CDR2 SASEGT. V was clipped by 10 bases and J by 7 bases; unmatched bases: 8. The CDR3 totals 13 residues.

A few counts support this clonotype. This chain links TRBV30 with TRBJ2-7; D is undetermined. Germline lookup yields CDR1 GTSNPN and CDR2 SVGIG (reference sequence). The length of the CDR3 is 13 residues. V was cut by 3 bases and J by 0 bases, with 9 bases left in between. The CDR3 DNA is TGTGCCTGGAGACCGCCCGTCTCCTACGAGCAGTACTTC. Encoded protein: CAWRPPVSYEQYF.

This clonotype has a handful of counts. The chain has TRBV27 and TRBJ2-2; 10 bases agree with TRBD2. After removal of 6 bases from V and 5 bases from J, the junction contained 9 bases not matched to a gene. Germline assignment: CDR1 MNHEY and CDR2 SMNVEV (reference sequence). CDR3 size: 16 residues. The CDR3 reads CASRPPGLAITGELFF. In DNA form, the CDR3 reads TGTGCCAGCAGGCCTCCGGGACTAGCGATTACCGGGGAGCTGTTTTTT.

In this sample, this clonotype turned up once. The chain joins TRBV20-1 to TRBJ2-4; either TRBD1 or TRBD2 may supply D (5 bases each). The CDR3 is 13 amino acids. Trimming removed 4 bases at V and 2 bases at J, with 9 bases between. Germline CDR1 reads DFQATT; CDR2 reads SNEGSKA (reference sequence). The CDR3 bases are TGCAGTGCTAAACTGGGACCCAAAAACATTCAGTACTTC. Its translation: CSAKLGPKNIQYF.

The rearrangement uses TRBV9 and TRBJ2-3, with TRBD2 matching over 9 bases. The CDR3 has 15 amino acids. With V trimmed by 3 bases and J by 5 bases, 7 bases remained unmatched. Germline V gene lookup returns CDR1 SGDLS and CDR2 YYNGEE. CDR3 DNA sequence: TGTGCCAGCAGCGGCCTAGCGGGGCCGGGAGATACGCAGTATTTT. Its protein is CASSGLAGPGDTQYF.